These T cell receptor beta chains were read from a single sample in a study of OX40 agonist ivuxolimab in advanced cancers. Clones were sequenced by immunoSEQ multiplex PCR, and TCRdb holds only the in-frame ones, with some missing. The sample lists tens of thousands of clones, 89% occurring once. The sequences come from CD4+ or CD8+ T cells sorted from blood, collected in a trial of the OX40 agonist ivuxolimab. The receptor source for this set is an adult with an advanced solid tumor such as melanoma, head and neck, liver or kidney cancer. The CDR3 runs from the conserved cysteine through the conserved F or W. Each record gives: V gene, J gene, clone size, D gene, CDR3 protein, CDR3 DNA. A D gene is named only where the DNA matches it firmly. Clone size is stated in some rows and not others, as once, few, many or a class when expanded.

>TRBV5-4|TRBJ2-7|-|-
CASSLRGYEQYF
TGTGCCAGCAGCTTGAGGGGCTACGAGCAGTACTTC
>TRBV7-9|TRBJ1-5|-|-
CASSLAYQPQHF
TGTGCCAGCAGCTTAGCCTATCAGCCCCAGCATTTT
>TRBV29-1|TRBJ2-7|-|-
CSVAGGTGTYEQYF
TGCAGCGTCGCCGGGGGGACAGGTACCTACGAGCAGTACTTC
>TRBV4-2|TRBJ2-1|-|TRBD1
CASSQGQGAEQFF
TGTGCCAGCAGCCAAGGACAGGGAGCTGAGCAGTTCTTC
>TRBV28|TRBJ2-1|-|-
CASSSAGLWNEQFF
TGTGCCAGCAGTTCCGCGGGACTTTGGAATGAGCAGTTCTTC
>TRBV4-2|TRBJ2-7|-|-
CASSQGVQRYEQYF
TGTGCCAGCAGCCAAGGGGTGCAGCGGTACGAGCAGTACTTC
>TRBV4-1|TRBJ2-7|-|TRBD2
CASSQGFRGRLAGLNEQYF
TGCGCCAGCAGCCAAGGCTTTAGAGGGCGACTAGCGGGCTTGAACGAGCAGTACTTC
>TRBV27|TRBJ2-2|-|-
CASSLSGGAGELFF
TGTGCCAGCAGTTTATCAGGGGGGGCCGGGGAGCTGTTTTTT
>TRBV6-5|TRBJ2-3|-|-
CASSYSKRADTQYF
TGTGCCAGCAGTTACTCGAAGAGGGCAGATACGCAGTATTTT
>TRBV15|TRBJ2-7|-|TRBD1
CATSRGTGEDEQYF
TGTGCCACCAGCAGAGGGACAGGGGAGGACGAGCAGTACTTC
>TRBV15|TRBJ2-1|-|-
CATSSGVNEQFF
TGTGCCACCAGCAGTGGGGTAAATGAGCAGTTCTTC
>TRBV30|TRBJ2-5|-|-
CAAVRDGQETQYF
TGTGCCGCCGTCCGGGACGGCCAAGAGACCCAGTACTTC
>TRBV9|TRBJ2-2|-|TRBD2
CASSTRGLAGFNTGELFF
TGTGCCAGCAGCACAAGAGGACTAGCGGGATTTAACACCGGGGAGCTGTTTTTT
>TRBV4-3|TRBJ2-2|-|-
CASSQEVEIVTGELFF
TGCGCCAGCAGCCAAGAAGTAGAGATCGTCACCGGGGAGCTGTTTTTT
>TRBV19|TRBJ1-4|-|-
CASPSGFHFFEKLFF
TGTGCCAGTCCTAGCGGATTTCACTTTTTTGAAAAACTGTTTTTT
>TRBV6-4|TRBJ2-3|-|TRBD2
CASSGTSGSLDTQYF
TGTGCCAGCAGTGGGACTAGCGGGAGTTTAGATACGCAGTATTTT
>TRBV2|TRBJ2-7|-|-
CASSDRSYEQYF
TGTGCCAGCAGTGACCGCTCCTACGAGCAGTACTTC
>TRBV19|TRBJ2-2|once|-
CASSIDSETGELFF
TGTGCCAGTAGTATAGATTCCGAAACCGGGGAGCTGTTTTTT
>TRBV27|TRBJ2-1|-|TRBD2
CASTTSAYNEQFF
TGTGCCAGCACGACTAGCGCGTACAATGAGCAGTTCTTC
>TRBV4-3|TRBJ2-7|-|TRBD2
CASSQIAGSSYEQYF
TGCGCCAGCAGCCAAATAGCGGGGTCGTCCTACGAGCAGTACTTC
>TRBV10-2|TRBJ2-7|once|-
CASGSSGYEQYF
TGCGCCAGCGGGTCGTCGGGCTACGAGCAGTACTTC
>TRBV5-5|TRBJ2-7|-|-
CASRPGATYEQYF
TGTGCCAGCAGACCAGGGGCAACATACGAGCAGTACTTC
>TRBV7-2|TRBJ2-3|once|TRBD2
CASSRPRREGMEDTQYF
TGTGCCAGCAGCCGCCCCCGGCGGGAGGGGATGGAAGATACGCAGTATTTT
>TRBV5-1|TRBJ2-1|-|TRBD2
CASSFPGTSGGGNEQFF
TGCGCCAGCAGCTTCCCCGGCACTAGCGGGGGGGGGAATGAGCAGTTCTTC
>TRBV13|TRBJ2-1|-|-
CASSLGHYDNEQFF
TGTGCCAGCAGCTTAGGACATTACGACAATGAGCAGTTCTTC
>TRBV4-1|TRBJ2-7|-|TRBD2
CASSQDRLAASYEQYF
TGCGCCAGCAGCCAAGATCGACTAGCGGCCTCCTACGAGCAGTACTTC
>TRBV11-2|TRBJ2-7|-|-
CASSLGVGVSVHEQYF
TGTGCCAGCAGCTTAGGGGTAGGAGTCTCCGTCCACGAGCAGTACTTC
>TRBV5-6|TRBJ1-3|-|-
CASSLGWDLESGNTIYF
TGTGCCAGCAGCTTGGGATGGGACCTCGAGAGTGGAAACACCATATATTTT
>TRBV6-6|TRBJ1-1|-|-
CASVAALNTEAFF
TGTGCCAGCGTGGCAGCCCTGAACACTGAAGCTTTCTTT
>TRBV6-1|TRBJ2-7|-|-
CASSSRGSFYEQYF
TGTGCCAGCAGTTCTAGGGGATCCTTCTACGAGCAGTACTTC
>TRBV7-2|TRBJ2-7|-|TRBD1
CASSPDPGGAYEQYF
TGTGCCAGCAGCCCTGATCCAGGGGGCGCCTACGAGCAGTACTTC
>TRBV13|TRBJ2-1|-|TRBD2
CASSLRPGTTHNEQFF
TGTGCCAGCAGCTTAAGACCCGGGACTACTCACAATGAGCAGTTCTTC
>TRBV4-3|TRBJ1-1|once|-
CASSPGTAPEVNTEAFF
TGCGCCAGCAGCCCAGGGACCGCTCCCGAGGTGAACACTGAAGCTTTCTTT
>TRBV6-4|TRBJ2-3|few|TRBD1
CASSDGRTGADTQYF
TGTGCCAGCAGTGACGGACGAACAGGGGCCGATACGCAGTATTTT
>TRBV7-2|TRBJ2-1|-|TRBD2
CASSLGTSGRRAEQFF
TGTGCCAGCAGCTTAGGGACTAGCGGGAGGCGGGCTGAGCAGTTCTTC
>TRBV19|TRBJ2-1|-|TRBD2
CASCPLREGRNEQFF
TGTGCCAGTTGTCCTCTTCGGGAGGGCCGTAATGAGCAGTTCTTC
>TRBV4-3|TRBJ2-6|-|-
CASSPWTGANVLTF
TGCGCCAGCAGCCCGTGGACCGGGGCCAACGTCCTGACTTTC
>TRBV5-1|TRBJ2-2|-|-
CASSLFVGTGELFF
TGCGCCAGCAGCTTGTTTGTGGGCACCGGGGAGCTGTTTTTT
>TRBV4-3|TRBJ1-1|few|-
CASSQDREEAFF
TGCGCCAGCAGCCAAGATCGGGAGGAAGCTTTCTTT
>TRBV4-3|TRBJ2-7|-|TRBD2
CASSQDPVAGEGDEQYF
TGCGCCAGCAGCCAAGATCCGGTAGCGGGAGAAGGGGACGAGCAGTACTTC
>TRBV6-5|TRBJ2-1|few|-
CASSHYYNEQFF
TGTGCCAGCAGCCACTACTACAATGAGCAGTTCTTC
>TRBV13|TRBJ2-7|-|TRBD2
CASSLSGRAYEQYF
TGTGCCAGCAGCCTCTCGGGGAGGGCCTACGAGCAGTACTTC
>TRBV7-9|TRBJ2-1|-|-
CASSLVSNNEQFF
TGTGCCAGCAGCTTAGTGTCCAACAATGAGCAGTTCTTC
>TRBV11-3|TRBJ2-7|-|-
CASSLEDNREVYEQYF
TGTGCCAGCAGCTTAGAGGATAACAGGGAGGTCTACGAGCAGTACTTC
>TRBV21-1|TRBJ2-1|-|-
CASSKRQGCNEQFF
TGTGCCAGCAGCAAAAGACAGGGCTGCAATGAGCAGTTCTTC
>TRBV30|TRBJ2-1|-|-
CAWNGGNSYNEQFF
TGTGCCTGGAACGGCGGCAATTCCTACAATGAGCAGTTCTTC
>TRBV27|TRBJ2-1|-|-
CASRHLGLNNEQFF
TGTGCCAGCAGACATCTGGGGTTAAACAATGAGCAGTTCTTC
>TRBV11-1|TRBJ2-3|-|-
CASSLEGFTDTQYF
TGTGCCAGCAGCTTAGAGGGGTTCACAGATACGCAGTATTTT
>TRBV28|TRBJ2-3|-|-
CASSERTDTQYF
TGTGCCAGCTCCGAGCGCACAGATACGCAGTATTTT
>TRBV19|TRBJ1-1|-|-
CASSITFLMNTEAFF
TGTGCCAGTAGTATAACTTTCCTGATGAACACTGAAGCTTTCTTT
>TRBV2|TRBJ2-1|-|-
CASSEDKSSYNEQFF
TGTGCCAGCAGTGAGGACAAGAGCTCCTACAATGAGCAGTTCTTC
>TRBV28|TRBJ2-1|-|-
CASSLSRLDGWNEQFF
TGTGCCAGCAGTCTATCACGACTAGACGGCTGGAATGAGCAGTTCTTC